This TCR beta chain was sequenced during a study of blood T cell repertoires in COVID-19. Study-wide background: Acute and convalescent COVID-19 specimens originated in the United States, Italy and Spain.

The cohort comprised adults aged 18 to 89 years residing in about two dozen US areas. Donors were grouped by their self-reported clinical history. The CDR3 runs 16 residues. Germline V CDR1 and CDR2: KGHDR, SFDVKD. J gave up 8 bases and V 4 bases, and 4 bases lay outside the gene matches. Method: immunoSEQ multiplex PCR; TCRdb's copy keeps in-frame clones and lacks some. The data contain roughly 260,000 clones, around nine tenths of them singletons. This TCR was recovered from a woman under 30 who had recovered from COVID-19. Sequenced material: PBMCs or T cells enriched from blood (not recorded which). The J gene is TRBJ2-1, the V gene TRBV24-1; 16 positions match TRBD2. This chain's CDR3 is CATSDPGTSGGDEQFF. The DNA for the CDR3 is TGTGCCACCAGTGACCCGGGGACTAGCGGGGGGGATGAGCAGTTCTTC.